These T cell receptor beta chains were read from a single sample in a study of graft-versus-host responses after intestinal transplantation. No antigens are known for them. Repertoires were generated with immunoSEQ multiplex PCR, while TCRdb's copy carries only in-frame clones and drops some. This sample carries roughly 120,000 clones, about 95% of them seen once, and the ten largest clones take more than 2.5%. The source was unstimulated CD8+ T cells sorted from spleen or lymph node cells, collected before intestinal transplant. Receptors were obtained from a human donor who received an intestinal transplant. Each CDR3 is given with its conserved first and last residue. Some rows have no size entry. The others give once, few or many, or a class for an expanded clone.

j_call: TRBJ2-7
v_call: TRBV30
clone_size: -
cdr3_aa: CAWSDSYEQYF

j_call: TRBJ2-7
v_call: TRBV14
clone_size: -
cdr3_aa: CASSQLGGSEQYF

j_call: TRBJ2-1
v_call: TRBV5-1
clone_size: -
cdr3_aa: CASSLAPSGRVKDEQLF

j_call: TRBJ2-7
v_call: TRBV7-6
clone_size: -
cdr3_aa: CASSQGLAYEQYF

j_call: -
v_call: TRBV7-6
clone_size: -
cdr3_aa: CASSLAGQGYEQYF

j_call: TRBJ2-7
v_call: TRBV7-8
clone_size: -
cdr3_aa: CASSSLRLSYEQYF

j_call: -
v_call: TRBV7-9
clone_size: -
cdr3_aa: CASSLGQGSGEQYF

j_call: TRBJ1-2
v_call: TRBV11-2
clone_size: once
cdr3_aa: CASSLDATQRDGYTF

j_call: TRBJ2-2
v_call: TRBV11-3
clone_size: -
cdr3_aa: CASSETNTGELFF

j_call: TRBJ2-2
v_call: TRBV9
clone_size: -
cdr3_aa: CASNGGLHIGELFF

j_call: TRBJ2-1
v_call: TRBV6-5
clone_size: -
cdr3_aa: CASSPDRDEQFF

j_call: TRBJ1-2
v_call: TRBV25-1
clone_size: once
cdr3_aa: CASSEWGQPNYGYTF

j_call: TRBJ2-5
v_call: TRBV5-4
clone_size: -
cdr3_aa: CASSLALEKETQYF

j_call: TRBJ1-1
v_call: TRBV12-2
clone_size: -
cdr3_aa: CASRLAPSSTGGANTEAFF

j_call: TRBJ1-2
v_call: TRBV7-2
clone_size: -
cdr3_aa: CATNITRNYGYTF

j_call: TRBJ2-1
v_call: TRBV5-4
clone_size: -
cdr3_aa: CASRPNPRVGNEQFF

j_call: TRBJ1-1
v_call: TRBV6-1
clone_size: -
cdr3_aa: CASKNRVDNTEAFF

j_call: TRBJ2-1
v_call: TRBV19
clone_size: -
cdr3_aa: CASSIGRDHNEQFF

j_call: TRBJ2-2
v_call: TRBV9
clone_size: -
cdr3_aa: CASSAGGELFF

j_call: TRBJ2-7
v_call: TRBV11-2
clone_size: -
cdr3_aa: CASSRTGIYEQYF

j_call: TRBJ1-5
v_call: TRBV5-6
clone_size: once
cdr3_aa: CASSLGQGVFQPQHF

j_call: TRBJ2-7
v_call: TRBV6-1
clone_size: -
cdr3_aa: CASSSRGSYEQYF

j_call: TRBJ2-5
v_call: TRBV4-3
clone_size: -
cdr3_aa: CASSPGQGVKETQYF

j_call: TRBJ2-5
v_call: TRBV4-1
clone_size: -
cdr3_aa: CASSQRPSSPSQETQYF

j_call: TRBJ2-1
v_call: TRBV6-1
clone_size: -
cdr3_aa: CASRGWAYEDNEQFF

j_call: TRBJ1-5
v_call: TRBV4-1
clone_size: -
cdr3_aa: CASSYSGTLPQHF

j_call: TRBJ1-1
v_call: TRBV11-2
clone_size: -
cdr3_aa: CASSLGTGFTEAFF

j_call: -
v_call: TRBV27
clone_size: -
cdr3_aa: CASSSSPGTRGAHEQFF

j_call: TRBJ2-1
v_call: TRBV7-6
clone_size: -
cdr3_aa: CASSLVAFRPYNEQFF

j_call: TRBJ2-1
v_call: TRBV9
clone_size: -
cdr3_aa: CASSPGPAGDEQFF

j_call: TRBJ2-7
v_call: TRBV7-6
clone_size: -
cdr3_aa: CASSLALQGDEQYF

j_call: TRBJ1-5
v_call: TRBV19
clone_size: -
cdr3_aa: CASSIWGKAQPQHF

j_call: TRBJ1-1
v_call: TRBV28
clone_size: -
cdr3_aa: CASSLGDTEAFF

j_call: TRBJ1-4
v_call: TRBV2
clone_size: -
cdr3_aa: CASSVTGTGNEKLFF

j_call: TRBJ2-1
v_call: TRBV7-8
clone_size: -
cdr3_aa: CASIGTFSSYNEQFF

j_call: TRBJ2-6
v_call: TRBV13
clone_size: -
cdr3_aa: CASSLYGTLVSGANVLTF

j_call: TRBJ2-3
v_call: TRBV6-5
clone_size: -
cdr3_aa: CASSYPPGGRDTQYF

j_call: TRBJ1-1
v_call: TRBV9
clone_size: -
cdr3_aa: CASSVDGRNTEAFF

j_call: TRBJ2-7
v_call: TRBV6-1
clone_size: -
cdr3_aa: CASSEGAQVNYEQYF

j_call: TRBJ2-7
v_call: TRBV13
clone_size: once
cdr3_aa: CASAWGSYEQYF

j_call: TRBJ2-2
v_call: TRBV28
clone_size: -
cdr3_aa: CASSFLATGELSF

j_call: TRBJ1-6
v_call: TRBV4-1
clone_size: -
cdr3_aa: CASSQEPGSYNSPLHF

j_call: TRBJ1-6
v_call: TRBV7-9
clone_size: -
cdr3_aa: CASSLGFSPLHF

j_call: TRBJ2-5
v_call: TRBV5-1
clone_size: -
cdr3_aa: CASSFHMTSTYQETQYF

j_call: TRBJ2-7
v_call: TRBV9
clone_size: -
cdr3_aa: CASSVAEALSRPNEQYF

j_call: TRBJ2-7
v_call: TRBV19
clone_size: -
cdr3_aa: CASSITSGSYEQYF

j_call: TRBJ1-5
v_call: TRBV28
clone_size: -
cdr3_aa: CATDLPDQPQHF

j_call: TRBJ1-4
v_call: TRBV4-1
clone_size: -
cdr3_aa: CASSHATGGVYNEKLFF

j_call: TRBJ2-3
v_call: TRBV9
clone_size: -
cdr3_aa: CASSVVTSGSLDTQYF

j_call: TRBJ1-2
v_call: TRBV19
clone_size: -
cdr3_aa: CASRTSYGYTF

j_call: TRBJ2-7
v_call: TRBV28
clone_size: -
cdr3_aa: CASSCGLAYEQYF